These 19 T cell receptor beta chains share one sample of origin, sequenced in a study of beta chain features in type 1 diabetes. The study reverse transcribed the entire isolated RNA, so it sequenced expressed TCRB transcripts. Profiled with immunoSEQ multiplex PCR; TCRdb holds only in-frame clones, not every one. In the table there are hundreds of thousands of clones, about a sixth of which are singletons. Specimen: naive CD4+ T cells from blood. These receptors originate from a woman aged 18-29 years in good health.

This clone came up a few times. This chain uses TRBV6-5 with TRBJ2-7; D is unresolved. V lost 0 bases and J lost 4, with 13 bases in between. Germline V gene data show CDR1 as MNHEY and CDR2 as SVGAGI. The CDR3 covers 15 residues. Here the CDR3 reads CASSYSSIGQYEQYF. As DNA, the CDR3 is TGTGCCAGCAGTTACTCGAGTATCGGTCAGTACGAGCAGTACTTC.

The chain couples TRBV7-2 to TRBJ2-2; 7 nucleotides agree with TRBD2. The CDR3 extends over 17 amino acids. Germline trimming cut 1 base from V and 0 bases from J; bases unmatched to any gene: 5. Per germline, CDR1 SGHTA and CDR2 FQGNSA. CDR3 nucleotide sequence: TGTGCCAGCAGCTTAGTTCCTAGCGGTACGAACACCGGGGAGCTGTTTTTT. This sequence encodes CASSLVPSGTNTGELFF.

CDR3 loop: CASSRTSQSYEQYF. DNA for the CDR3: TGTGCCAGTAGTAGGACTAGCCAATCCTACGAGCAGTACTTC. The V and J genes are TRBV19 and TRBJ2-7; 8 bases align to TRBD2. The V and J ends lost 4 bases and 1 base, in that order; junction bases with no gene match: 3. The germline V gene encodes CDR1 LNHDA and CDR2 SQIVND (reference sequence). The CDR3 spans 14 residues.

This clone was seen only a few times. The CDR3 DNA reads TGTGCCAGCAGTGAACAGGGATCTAACTATGGCTACACCTTC. Encoded protein: CASSEQGSNYGYTF. This sequence joins TRBV2 and TRBJ1-2; D might be TRBD1 (5 bases). The CDR3 runs 14 residues. Trimming removed 2 bases at V and 0 bases at J, with 7 bases between. Germline loops: CDR1 SNHLY, CDR2 FYNNEI.

This clone has just a few counts. The chain couples TRBV7-2 to TRBJ2-1, with 15 bases matching TRBD2. J lost 8 bases, V lost 4 bases, and 9 bases had no gene match. In germline, CDR1 is SGHTA, CDR2 FQGNSA. The CDR3 loop spans 17 amino acids. For the CDR3, the DNA is TGTGCCAGCAGCTCGAGGACTAGCGGGAGGGCCGGGGATGAGCAGTTCTTC. It yields the protein CASSSRTSGRAGDEQFF. The whole variable domain, remainder taken from reference TRBV7-2 and TRBJ2-1, is GAGVSQSPSNKVTEKGKDVELRCDPISGHTALYWYRQSLGQGLEFLIYFQGNSAPDKSGLPSDRFSAERTGGSVSTLTIQRTQQEDSAVYLCASSSRTSGRAGDEQFFGPGTRLTVL.

The chain is built from TRBV28 and TRBJ2-3; D is unresolved. CDR1 is MDHEN, CDR2 SYDVKM, per germline. V lost 5 bases and J lost 8, with 11 bases in between. There are 12 residues in the CDR3. CDR3 sequence reads: CASSPLATTQYF. The CDR3 DNA reads TGTGCCAGCAGTCCACTGGCGACTACGCAGTATTTT.

This clone was recorded a few times. The chain recombines TRBV28 with TRBJ2-7; 8 nucleotides line up with TRBD2. Germline-derived CDR1 and CDR2 are MDHEN and SYDVKM. The CDR3 covers 14 residues. The V and J ends lost 5 bases and 3 bases, in that order; junction bases with no gene match: 6. The CDR3 DNA is TGTGCCAGCAGTAAAGCCGGGGGGGACTACGAGCAGTACTTC. Translation gives CASSKAGGDYEQYF.

V and J are TRBV2 and TRBJ2-1; no clear D gene. V was shortened by 6 bases and J by 8 bases, with 17 bases between the two germline ends. The CDR3 has 14 amino acids. CDR1 is SNHLY and CDR2 is FYNNEI in the germline V gene. The CDR3 DNA reads as TGTGCCAGCAGCCCTCCGAGGCCCCAGGATGAGCAGTTCTTC. Encoded protein: CASSPPRPQDEQFF.

The genes are TRBV4-2 and TRBJ1-2, with 11 bases that match TRBD1. Germline CDR1 LGHNA, CDR2 YNFKEQ. The CDR3 has 16 residues. With V trimmed by 1 base and J by 8 bases, 9 bases remained unmatched. The CDR3 spells CASSQVGQGGYRGYTF. CDR3 in DNA: TGTGCCAGCAGCCAAGTGGGACAGGGGGGCTATAGGGGCTACACCTTC.

V is TRBV19 and J is TRBJ1-4; no definite D call. V lost 2 bases and J 13 bases, leaving 11 bases between the germline ends. This CDR3 region has 12 residues. The germline gives CDR1 LNHDA, CDR2 SQIVND (reference sequence). The CDR3 bases are TGTGCCAGTAGTATATATCCAGACGCACTGTTTTTT. The encoded protein is CASSIYPDALFF. Full variable domain (outside the CDR3, taken from reference TRBV19 and TRBJ1-4): DGGITQSPKYLFRKEGQNVTLSCEQNLNHDAMYWYRQDPGQGLRLIYYSQIVNDFQKGDIAEGYSVSREKKESFPLTVTSAQKNPTAFYLCASSIYPDALFFGSGTQLSVL.

The chain couples TRBV7-2 to TRBJ1-1; 7 bases line up with TRBD1. With 8 bases clipped from V and 1 base from J, the junction kept 10 bases outside the gene matches. There are 15 residues in the CDR3. Germline CDR1 and CDR2: SGHTA and FQGNSA. CDR3 sequence (DNA): TGTGCCAGCGGAAGGGGGCCCCACGGGAACACTGAAGCTTTCTTT. This sequence encodes CASGRGPHGNTEAFF. Full variable domain (missing parts from reference TRBV7-2 and TRBJ1-1): GAGVSQSPSNKVTEKGKDVELRCDPISGHTALYWYRQSLGQGLEFLIYFQGNSAPDKSGLPSDRFSAERTGGSVSTLTIQRTQQEDSAVYLCASGRGPHGNTEAFFGQGTRLTVV.

This clone showed up just a few times. The chain joins TRBV5-1 to TRBJ2-3; TRBD1 might be the D (6 bases). CDR1 is SGHRS, CDR2 YFSETQ, per germline. The CDR3 is 15 amino acids. Trimming shortened V by 3 bases and J by 2 bases, and 13 bases separated the two germline ends. Here the CDR3 reads CASSYGQPATDTQYF. The CDR3 DNA sequence: TGCGCCAGCAGCTACGGACAGCCGGCCACAGATACGCAGTATTTT.

This clone has only a few counts. The rearrangement uses TRBV7-8 and TRBJ2-3; D unresolved. Germline V lookup: CDR1 SGHVS, CDR2 FQNEAQ. The CDR3 totals 17 residues. Between the trimmed V and J ends, which lost 2 bases and 5 bases, there was a span of 20 bases. For the CDR3, the DNA is TGTGCCAGCAGCTTAAGTTTTTCGGCTCCCTCTGGAGATACGCAGTATTTT. Translating it yields CASSLSFSAPSGDTQYF.

In its sample, this clone was seen a few times. The chain has TRBV6-5 and TRBJ1-4, with 7 bases aligning to TRBD1. CDR3 size: 15 residues. Germline trimming cut 4 bases from V and 2 bases from J; bases unmatched to any gene: 4. Germline V gene sequence: CDR1 MNHEY, CDR2 SVGAGI. CDR3 sequence (DNA): TGTGCCAGCAGTTGGAGGGGGCTGACTAATGAAAAACTGTTTTTT. This encodes CASSWRGLTNEKLFF.

The J gene is TRBJ2-1, the V gene TRBV18, with TRBD2 identical over 9 bases. V dropped 3 bases and J dropped 5; count of bases not matched to a gene: 5. From germline, CDR1 is KGHSH and CDR2 LQKENI. The CDR3 runs to 15 residues. CDR3 DNA sequence: TGTGCCAGCTCACCGGGCGGGAGGGACAACAATGAGCAGTTCTTC. Translated, it gives CASSPGGRDNNEQFF. Variable domain in full (rest from reference TRBV18 and TRBJ2-1): NAGVMQNPRHLVRRRGQEARLRCSPMKGHSHVYWYRQLPEEGLKFMVYLQKENIIDESGMPKERFSAEFPKEGPSILRIQQVVRGDSAAYFCASSPGGRDNNEQFFGPGTRLTVL.

This clone came up a few times. The rearrangement joins TRBV2 to TRBJ1-5, with D uncertain. The CDR3 has 13 residues. Germline V gene data show CDR1 as SNHLY and CDR2 as FYNNEI. V was cut by 4 bases and J by 6 bases, with 10 bases left in between. CDR3 in amino acids: CASSGVFSQPQHF. CDR3 sequence (DNA): TGTGCCAGCAGTGGGGTTTTCAGTCAGCCCCAGCATTTT.

The chain combines TRBV20-1 with TRBJ2-5; D is ambiguous. This CDR3 has 10 amino acids. CDR1 is DFQATT and CDR2 is SNEGSKA in the germline V gene (reference sequence). The chain's CDR3 is CSGQQETQYF. The CDR3 region has the DNA TGCAGCGGGCAGCAAGAGACCCAGTACTTC.

This clone was detected only a few times. The rearrangement links TRBV11-2 to TRBJ2-5, with D maybe TRBD2 (5 bases). CDR1 is SGHAT and CDR2 is FQNNGV in the germline V gene. This CDR3 region has 14 residues. The ends were cut back, 5 bases at V and 1 base at J, with 11 bases in the middle. The DNA of the CDR3 is TGTGCCAGCAGCGACCAGCGGCCCCAAGAGACCCAGTACTTC. This gives the protein CASSDQRPQETQYF.

The chain is built from TRBV18 and TRBJ1-1, with a possible D match to TRBD1 (6 bases). The germline V gene has CDR1 KGHSH and CDR2 LQKENI. Trimming took off 3 bases at V and 4 bases at J, with 12 bases between the two ends. The CDR3 totals 14 residues. CDR3 residues: CASSPQRGATEAFF. The CDR3 DNA follows: TGTGCCAGCTCACCCCAACGGGGGGCCACTGAAGCTTTCTTT.